Reported below is one TCR beta chain. Mismatch with germline at one junction end may stem from a read error. Next came a second PCR, run for about 7 to 12 cycles, which used a sample-barcoded 5' primer along with a J-beta primer mix. TCRdb re-analysed the 5' RACE reads in MiXCR, keeping a single row per CDR3 protein. The profile shows roughly 800,000 distinct CDR3 sequences, approximately 25% of them singletons. The record originates from a study of blood T cells in healthy people across ages. Study details: About one barcoded TCR beta cDNA was captured per two T cells.

The same data also contributed to another study, on T cells of mothers and their children. From that paper: A few healthy Caucasian mothers, along with their six children, were the donors.

The sample consisted of blood. The TCR comes from a boy younger than 18 in good health.

CDR3 nucleotide sequence: TGCGCCGGCAGCTTGGACAGGTGGAGCGCTGAAGCTTTCTTT. This translates into CAGSLDRWSAEAFF. The chain joins TRBV5-1 to TRBJ1-1, with 7 bases fitting TRBD1. The CDR3 length is 14 residues. The germline V gene encodes CDR1 SGHRS and CDR2 YFSETQ.